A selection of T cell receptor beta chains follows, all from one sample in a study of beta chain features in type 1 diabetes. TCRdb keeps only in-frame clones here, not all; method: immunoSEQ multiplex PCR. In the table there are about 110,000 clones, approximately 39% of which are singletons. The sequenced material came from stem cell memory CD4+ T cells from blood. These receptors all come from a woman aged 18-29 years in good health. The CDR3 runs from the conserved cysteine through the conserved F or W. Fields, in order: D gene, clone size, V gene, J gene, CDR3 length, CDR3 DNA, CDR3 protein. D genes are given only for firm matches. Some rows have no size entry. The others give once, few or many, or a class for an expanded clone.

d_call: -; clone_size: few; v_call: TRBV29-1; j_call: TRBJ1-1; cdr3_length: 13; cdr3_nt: TGCAGCGTTGTCGGCGGGGTGTACACTGAAGCTTTCTTT; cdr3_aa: CSVVGGVYTEAFF
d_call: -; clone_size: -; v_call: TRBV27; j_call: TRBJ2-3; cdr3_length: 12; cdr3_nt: TGTGCCAGCAGTTTAAAAGGCGGTACGCAGTATTTT; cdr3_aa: CASSLKGGTQYF
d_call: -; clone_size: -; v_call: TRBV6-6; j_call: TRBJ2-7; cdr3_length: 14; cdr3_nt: TGTGCCAGCAGTTACTCGACAGTTTACTACGAGCAGTACTTC; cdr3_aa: CASSYSTVYYEQYF
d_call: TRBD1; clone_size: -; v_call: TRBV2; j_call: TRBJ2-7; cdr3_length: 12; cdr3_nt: TGTGCCAGCAGTGGACAGGGGGACGAGCAGTACTTC; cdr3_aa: CASSGQGDEQYF
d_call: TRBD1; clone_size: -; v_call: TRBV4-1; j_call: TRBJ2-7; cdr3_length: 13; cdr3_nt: TGCGCCAGCAGCCAAGACAGATACAGGGGGCAGTACTTC; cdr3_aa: CASSQDRYRGQYF
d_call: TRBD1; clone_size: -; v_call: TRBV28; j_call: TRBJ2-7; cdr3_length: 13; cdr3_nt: TGTGCCACTTGGACAGGGACAAACTACGAGCAGTACTTC; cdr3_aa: CATWTGTNYEQYF
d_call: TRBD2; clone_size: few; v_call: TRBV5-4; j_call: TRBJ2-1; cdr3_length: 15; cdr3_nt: TGTGCCAGCAGCGGACCGGGACTAGAGATCAATGAGCAGTTCTTC; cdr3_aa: CASSGPGLEINEQFF
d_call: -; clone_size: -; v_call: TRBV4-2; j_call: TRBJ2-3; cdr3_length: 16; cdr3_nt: TGTGCCAGCAGCCAACTAGCGTCGCCGGGGGCAGATACGCAGTATTTT; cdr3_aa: CASSQLASPGADTQYF
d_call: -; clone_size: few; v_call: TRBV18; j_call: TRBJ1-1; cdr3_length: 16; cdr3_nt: TGTGCCAGCTCACCATCGGGGGTAAACTTGAACACTGAAGCTTTCTTT; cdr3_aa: CASSPSGVNLNTEAFF
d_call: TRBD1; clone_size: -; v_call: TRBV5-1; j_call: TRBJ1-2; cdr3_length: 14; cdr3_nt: TGCGCCAGCAGCTTGGGTCAGGGGGCGCCTGGCTACACCTTC; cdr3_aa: CASSLGQGAPGYTF
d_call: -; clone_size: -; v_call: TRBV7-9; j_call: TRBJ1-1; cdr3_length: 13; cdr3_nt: TGTGCCAGCTCCCCCGAGGGGAACACTGAAGCTTTCTTT; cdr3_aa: CASSPEGNTEAFF
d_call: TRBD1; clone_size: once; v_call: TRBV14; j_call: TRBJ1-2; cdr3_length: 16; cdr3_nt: TGTGCCAGCAGCGGTACCGGGACAGGTCTTTGGTATGGCTACACCTTC; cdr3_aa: CASSGTGTGLWYGYTF
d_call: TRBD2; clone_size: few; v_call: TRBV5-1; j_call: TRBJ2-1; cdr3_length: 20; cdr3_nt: TGCGCCAGCAGCTCTACCGGGACTAGCGGGAGTGCGGGCTCCTACAATGAGCAGTTCTTC; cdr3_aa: CASSSTGTSGSAGSYNEQFF
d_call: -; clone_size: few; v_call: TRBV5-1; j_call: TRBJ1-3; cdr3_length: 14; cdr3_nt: TGCGCCAGCAGCCTGGATCTTTTTGGAAACACCATATATTTT; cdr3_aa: CASSLDLFGNTIYF
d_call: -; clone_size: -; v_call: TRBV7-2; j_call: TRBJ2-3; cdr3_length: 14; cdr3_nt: TGTGCCAGCAGCTTAAGCGGGTCCACAGATACGCAGTATTTT; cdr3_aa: CASSLSGSTDTQYF
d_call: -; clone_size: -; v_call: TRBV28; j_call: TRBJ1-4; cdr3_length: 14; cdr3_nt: TGTGCCAGCAGTCCGGGACAAACTAATGAAAAACTGTTTTTT; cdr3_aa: CASSPGQTNEKLFF
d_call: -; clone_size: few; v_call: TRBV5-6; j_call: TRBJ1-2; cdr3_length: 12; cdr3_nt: TGTGCCAGCAGCGTGGCTCTGTATGGCTACACCTTC; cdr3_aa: CASSVALYGYTF
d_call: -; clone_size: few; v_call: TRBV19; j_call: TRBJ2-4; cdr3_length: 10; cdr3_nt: TGTGCCAGTAGAGGCAGGGATCAGTACTTC; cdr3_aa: CASRGRDQYF
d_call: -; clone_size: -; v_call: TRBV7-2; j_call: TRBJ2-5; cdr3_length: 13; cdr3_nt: TGTGCCAGCAGCCCCCGCCCGGGGGAGACCCAGTACTTC; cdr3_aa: CASSPRPGETQYF
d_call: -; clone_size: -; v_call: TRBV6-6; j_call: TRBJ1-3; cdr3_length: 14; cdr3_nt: TGTGCCAGTCGGGGGGGTGCCTCTGGAAACACCATATATTTT; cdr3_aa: CASRGGASGNTIYF
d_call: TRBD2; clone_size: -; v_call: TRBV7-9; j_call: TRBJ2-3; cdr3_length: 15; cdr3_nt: TGTGCCAGCAGCGATAGACTAGCGGGTGACGATACGCAGTATTTT; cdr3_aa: CASSDRLAGDDTQYF
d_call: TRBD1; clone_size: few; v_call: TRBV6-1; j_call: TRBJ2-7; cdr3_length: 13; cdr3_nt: TGTGCCAGCAGTGCTCAACAGGGGGGCGAGCAGTACTTC; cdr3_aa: CASSAQQGGEQYF
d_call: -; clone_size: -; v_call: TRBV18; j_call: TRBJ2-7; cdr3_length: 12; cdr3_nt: TGTGCCAGCTCACCAGACTTTTCCGAGCAGTACTTC; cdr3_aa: CASSPDFSEQYF
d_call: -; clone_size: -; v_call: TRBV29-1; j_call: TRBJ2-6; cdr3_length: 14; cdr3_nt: TGCAGCGTTTTTACAGAAGCCGGGGCCAACGTCCTGACTTTC; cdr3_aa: CSVFTEAGANVLTF